A selection of T cell receptor beta chains follows, all from one sample in a study of lymphopenia after photon versus proton radiotherapy. Clones were read by immunoSEQ multiplex PCR, and TCRdb kept only the in-frame ones, dropping some. This sample has 150,000 to 200,000 clones, with approximately 86% found just once. The sequencing used peripheral blood, collected from a patient treated with photon-based radiotherapy. Source of these receptors: a man aged 50-59 years with gastric cancer. Both conserved end residues are part of each CDR3.

V,J,CDR3
TRBV7-2,TRBJ2-5,CASSLAGGGETQYF
TRBV18,TRBJ1-1,CASSPSNSRIVSTEAFF
TRBV6-5,TRBJ2-7,CASSPQNYEQYF
TRBV19,TRBJ1-4,CASSIAPGERKLFF
TRBV4-3,TRBJ1-1,CASSQIGRGNTEAFF
TRBV7-9,TRBJ2-2,CASSPPGTGNTGELFF
TRBV11-3,TRBJ2-2,CASSLGLANTGELFF
TRBV30,TRBJ2-7,CAWSPIPGPKYF
TRBV7-2,TRBJ2-5,CASSARRVAGDSETQYF
TRBV6-5,TRBJ1-1,CASSYRDRDTEAFF
TRBV7-2,TRBJ2-7,CASSFGGVGYEQYF
TRBV5-1,TRBJ1-1,CASRGDEREAFF
TRBV11-2,TRBJ2-6,CASSLDGTGSGSGANVLTF
TRBV18,TRBJ2-2,CASSPPLGGSRTGELFF
TRBV5-1,TRBJ2-3,CASSLPGTASTDTQYF
TRBV19,TRBJ2-5,CASSIFYTVSTQETQYF
TRBV19,TRBJ2-5,CASSIVHYRQETQYF
TRBV19,TRBJ2-5,CASSIGPSAQETQYF
TRBV5-1,TRBJ2-5,CASSSTGGQRETQYF
TRBV5-8,TRBJ2-3,CASSLTGRPTDTQYF
TRBV7-2,TRBJ2-7,CASSPGGVGSYEQYF
TRBV15,TRBJ2-7,CATSRGSGLSYEQYF
TRBV30,TRBJ1-6,CAWSPGTGRDSPLHF
TRBV28,TRBJ2-5,CASSLYSSGRAQETQYF
TRBV25-1,TRBJ2-2,CASSDGQGVPGELFF
TRBV9,TRBJ2-3,CASSVEVRGDTQYF
TRBV9,TRBJ2-1,CASSVAGLAGYNEQFF
TRBV5-1,TRBJ2-5,CASSLGGLAGETQYF
TRBV5-1,TRBJ2-7,CASSPTTSGRVEQYF
TRBV28,TRBJ2-1,CASSLIVLGDGEQFF
TRBV28,TRBJ2-7,CASTLRPQGSYEQYF
TRBV7-2,TRBJ1-5,CASSLDRNQPQHF
TRBV18,TRBJ1-3,CASSPPKRPARGNTIYF
TRBV19,TRBJ1-5,CASSERDRAGGQPQHF
TRBV28,TRBJ2-3,CASSSPTSGDTDTQYF
TRBV18,TRBJ2-1,CASSPRDEQFF
TRBV5-5,TRBJ1-1,CASSFVNTEAFF
TRBV6-4,TRBJ1-2,CASSPAPTGFYGYTF
TRBV11-3,TRBJ2-7,CASSLLIAGDYEQYF
TRBV28,TRBJ2-2,CASTRYRVRTGELFF
TRBV19,TRBJ1-1,CASSKWGDRRTNTEAFF
TRBV30,TRBJ2-2,CAWSGTGGSGTGELFF
TRBV27,TRBJ2-7,CASSLNGQGYEQYF
TRBV5-4,TRBJ2-7,CASSFFSGRAHEQYF
TRBV9,TRBJ1-3,CASSPIFRDAGDTIYF
TRBV7-2,TRBJ2-7,CASSFTSGRASYEQYF
TRBV15,TRBJ2-3,CATSTGLFSTDTQYF